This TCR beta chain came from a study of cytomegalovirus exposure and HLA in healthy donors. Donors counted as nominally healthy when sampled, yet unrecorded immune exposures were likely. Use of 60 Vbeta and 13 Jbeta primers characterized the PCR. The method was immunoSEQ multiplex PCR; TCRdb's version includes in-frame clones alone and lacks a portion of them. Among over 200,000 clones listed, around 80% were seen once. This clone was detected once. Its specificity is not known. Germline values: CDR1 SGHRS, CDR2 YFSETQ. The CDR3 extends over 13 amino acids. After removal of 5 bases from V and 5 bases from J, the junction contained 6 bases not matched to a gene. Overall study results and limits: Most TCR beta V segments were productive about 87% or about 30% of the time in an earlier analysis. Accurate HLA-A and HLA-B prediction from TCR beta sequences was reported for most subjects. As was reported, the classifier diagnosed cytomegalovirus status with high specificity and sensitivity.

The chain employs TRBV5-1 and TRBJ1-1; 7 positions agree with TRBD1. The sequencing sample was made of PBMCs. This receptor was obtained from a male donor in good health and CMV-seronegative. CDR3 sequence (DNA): TGCGCCAGCAGTCGAGACAGGGCAACTGAAGCTTTCTTT. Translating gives CASSRDRATEAFF.